Detailed here is one T cell receptor (beta chain). Its target antigen remains unknown. It has no much larger one-base neighbor in the sample; base qualities were not kept. Relative to germline, V is missing 5 bases and J is missing 5 bases, with 6 bases of the junction outside any gene match. From a lookup of the germline V gene, CDR1 and CDR2 are SGHTA and FQGNSA. From cysteine to phenylalanine, the CDR3 is 14 amino acids long. Only CDR3 DNA is held: 42 bases, read in frame from base 1. Each collaborating institution followed its own protocols to collect whole blood in K2EDTA tubes. For TCRbeta analysis, collaborators shipped samples in one of three forms: frozen whole blood, isolated PBMCs, or DNA extracted from either of those sample types. The data stem from a study of blood T cell repertoires in COVID-19 (TCRdb year 2020). Study-level background: The collaborator samples originated in the United States, Italy and Spain and spanned the acute and convalescent phases of COVID-19. The material from the prospective study consisted of cDNA or gDNA derived from T cells, B-cell-depleted T cells, or PBMCs. Nearly every sample came with metadata listing a de-identified subject ID, COVID-19 status, age in years and sex. Samples came from the ongoing ImmuneRACE study (first 160 participants) plus 1,254 subjects from 6 global collaborators. Where available, HLA class I and class II types were taken from metadata supplied by the sample provider and were not determined by assay-based typing. Subjects who had been exposed to COVID-19, were actively infected with it, or had recovered from it provided the deeply sampled blood TCRbeta repertoires that made up the dataset. The repertoires were made available in a free public database intended to serve as a resource for research on the immune response to SARS-CoV-2. Points the paper makes about the study in general: The amount of clinical and demographic metadata varied by source and participant and was provided uncurated.

The immunoSEQ Assay, a bias-controlled multiplex PCR, was used to amplify TCRbeta CDR3 regions from genomic DNA. Under the source paper's analysis protocol: The number of nucleated cells in each sample was estimated from the amplification of reference gene primers within the assay. To quantify the absolute abundance of each unique TCRbeta CDR3 rearrangement, sequence reads were collapsed and filtered. For each sample, productive Simpson clonality was calculated as the square root of Simpson's diversity index across productive rearrangements. In its TCRdb copy, this immuneACCESS table keeps in-frame sequences only and misses some clones. Where compared with another copy, unresolved V genes explain less than half of these, and the others have no known cause. D and trimming come from the DNA, and the V and J calls and clone size come from that table. This sample lists 200,000 or so clones; 80% to 90% were detected once. 0.78% of the sample is held by the ten biggest clonotypes.

Sequences were obtained from peripheral blood. The sequence joins TRBV7-2 to TRBJ1-2, and 9 junction bases match TRBD1. The clonotype originates from a woman between 70 and 85 years old with acute or convalescent COVID-19. The CDR3 protein sequence reads: CASSTRTGAYGYTF. The bases read TGTGCCAGCAGCACCCGGACAGGGGCTTATGGCTACACCTTC.